This record covers a single TCR beta chain. Its antigen is currently unknown. The data are from a study of lymphopenia after photon versus proton radiotherapy. Points from the study as a whole: Photon-treated patients lost naive T cells and TCR diversity; proton-treated stayed stable. After lymphocyte nadir, photon-treated repertoires showed oligoclonal expansion, especially CD8+ Temra. In patients who died, overall survival fell as post-nadir TCR diversity dropped more. Better survival with proton therapy was suggested as possible, not demonstrated.

Clones were sequenced by immunoSEQ multiplex PCR, and TCRdb holds only the in-frame ones, with some missing. The table has approximately 45,000 clones, over 75% seen once. Germline CDR1 reads SGHDT; CDR2 reads YYEEEE. After removal of 0 bases from V and 5 bases from J, the junction contained 1 base not matched to a gene. The CDR3 totals 14 residues. The receptor was derived from a man aged 35 to 55 with gastric cancer. The chain recombines TRBV5-6 with TRBJ1-5; TRBD1 matches at 8 bases. This sample comprised peripheral blood, obtained from a patient treated with photon-based radiotherapy. The CDR3 region is CASSLGQGYQPQHF. The CDR3 bases are TGTGCCAGCAGCTTGGGACAGGGGTATCAGCCCCAGCATTTT.